The 18 T cell receptor beta chains reported below all come from one sample, sequenced in a study of blood T cell repertoires in COVID-19. Sequenced by immunoSEQ multiplex PCR; TCRdb stores in-frame clones only, minus some. The table lists about 210,000 clones, over 80% of them singletons. The sample was PBMCs or T cells enriched from blood (not recorded which). All receptors come from a man younger than 40 who had recovered from COVID-19.

This clone occurred once. The V and J genes are TRBV6-5 and TRBJ2-7; tentative D call: TRBD1 (5 bases). The germline gives CDR1 MNHEY, CDR2 SVGAGI. The V and J ends lost 8 bases and 4 bases respectively, with 15 bases between them. The length of the CDR3 is 13 residues. The CDR3 sequence is CASFRDIGYEQYF. The CDR3 bases are TGTGCCAGCTTCAGGGATATCGGTTACGAGCAGTACTTC.

V usage is TRBV7-8 and J usage is TRBJ1-5; TRBD1 matches at 9 bases. The germline V gene encodes CDR1 SGHVS and CDR2 FQNEAQ. The length of the CDR3 is 15 residues. Trimming took 5 bases from V and 2 from J; bases not matched to a gene: 4. In DNA, the CDR3 is TGTGCCAGCAGCCCTTGGGACAGGGGCAATCAGCCCCAGCATTTT. Protein sequence: CASSPWDRGNQPQHF.

This chain uses TRBV9 with TRBJ2-7; TRBD2 is a possible D gene (5 bases). V lost 0 bases and J 7 bases, leaving 5 bases between the germline ends. From germline, CDR1 is SGDLS and CDR2 YYNGEE. The CDR3 covers 11 residues. The CDR3 DNA reads as TGTGCCAGCAGCGTAGGGGAGGAGCAGTACTTC. Translation: CASSVGEEQYF.

The gene calls are TRBV1 and TRBJ1-2; the table names TRBD1, a call not compared with the DNA. TRBV1 is annotated as a pseudogene. The CDR3 extends over 14 amino acids. CDR3 protein: CTSSQEGQGYGYTF. CDR3 DNA sequence: TGCACCAGCAGCCAAGAGGGGCAGGGCTATGGCTACACCTTC.

V is TRBV14 and J is TRBJ1-1; D is uncertain. The V and J ends lost 2 bases and 4 bases respectively, with 11 bases between them. This CDR3 comprises 14 residues. Germline assignment: CDR1 SGHDN and CDR2 FVKESK. CDR3 sequence (DNA): TGTGCCAGCAGCCAACCCCAGGCGGGCACTGAAGCTTTCTTT. Its translation is CASSQPQAGTEAFF.

The chain has TRBV21-1 and TRBJ1-6; the table's TRBD1 call for D was not verified on the DNA. TRBV21-1 is described as a pseudogene. CDR3 length: 18 residues. CDR3 DNA sequence: TGTGCCAGCAGCAGGGGGGACAGGGGATTCTCCTATAATTCACCCCTCCACTTT. It codes for CASSRGDRGFSYNSPLHF.

The genes are TRBV15 and TRBJ1-4, with D unresolved. Germline loops: CDR1 LNHNV, CDR2 YYDKDF (reference sequence). The CDR3 covers 15 residues. Trimming shortened V by 3 bases and J by 7 bases, and 15 bases separated the two germline ends. The CDR3 is CATSSRLGGGEKLFF. CDR3 DNA: TGTGCCACCAGCAGTAGGTTGGGAGGAGGTGAAAAACTGTTTTTT.

V and J are TRBV5-1 and TRBJ2-1, with a weak D call TRBD1 (6 bases). Germline CDR1 reads SGHRS; CDR2 reads YFSETQ. The CDR3 contains 16 residues. V lost 2 bases and J 0 bases, leaving 12 bases between the germline ends. The CDR3 DNA is TGCGCCAGCAGCTTCACAGGGTCTAACTCCTACAATGAGCAGTTCTTC. Its protein is CASSFTGSNSYNEQFF.

The genes are TRBV6-5 and TRBJ1-1; a weak D match, TRBD1 (5 bases). The germline gives CDR1 MNHEY, CDR2 SVGAGI. V was cut by 4 bases and J by 1 base, with 16 bases left in between. This CDR3 is 16 amino acids long. This CDR3 is CASSSPRVAANTEAFF. CDR3 in DNA: TGTGCCAGCAGTTCCCCCAGGGTGGCCGCGAACACTGAAGCTTTCTTT.

The chain joins TRBV30 to TRBJ2-1; a possible D gene is TRBD2 (6 bases). The CDR3 is made up of 15 amino acids. The V gene's germline CDR1 is GTSNPN and CDR2 SVGIG (reference sequence). V dropped 1 base and J dropped 4 bases, with 14 bases sitting between them. The CDR3 bases are TGTGCCTGGAGTGAGAAGGAAGGAGGGTACAATGAGCAGTTCTTC. The encoded protein is CAWSEKEGGYNEQFF.

The J gene is TRBJ2-3, the V gene TRBV5-1, with 9 bases aligning to TRBD1. Germline V gives CDR1 SGHRS, CDR2 YFSETQ. The CDR3 has 17 amino acids. The J segment lost 4 bases and the V segment lost 0 bases, leaving 9 bases of the junction unmatched. The CDR3 DNA reads as TGCGCCAGCAGCTTGGGTACCGGGACAGGGTTGTCAGATACGCAGTATTTT. It encodes CASSLGTGTGLSDTQYF.

The sample holds one count of this clone. The CDR3: CASSKALGLAGHRTVYNEQFF. The CDR3 DNA reads as TGTGCCAGCAGCAAAGCGCTCGGACTAGCGGGACATAGAACGGTTTACAATGAGCAGTTCTTC. The rearrangement uses TRBV21-1 and TRBJ2-1; TRBD2 was called by the table and not checked on the DNA. TRBV21-1 is tagged as a pseudogene. The CDR3 extends over 21 amino acids.

This rearrangement joins TRBV9 to TRBJ1-1; 8 bases align to TRBD1. Germline lookup yields CDR1 SGDLS and CDR2 YYNGEE. This CDR3 contains 15 residues. Trimming cost V 3 bases and J 4 bases; bases outside gene matches: 8. The CDR3 coding sequence is TGTGCCAGCAGCGAAGAAACAGGGACAGGCACTGAAGCTTTCTTT. It encodes CASSEETGTGTEAFF. Full variable domain (missing parts from reference TRBV9 and TRBJ1-1): DSGVTQTPKHLITATGQRVTLRCSPRSGDLSVYWYQQSLDQGLQFLIQYYNGEERAKGNILERFSAQQFPDLHSELNLSSLELGDSALYFCASSEETGTGTEAFFGQGTRLTVV.

This chain joins TRBV7-2 and TRBJ2-2; D is ambiguous. V was cut by 1 base and J by 6 bases, with 12 bases left in between. The germline CDR1 and CDR2 sequences are SGHTA and FQGNSA. This CDR3 contains 15 residues. The CDR3 DNA is TGTGCCAGCAGCTTAGAACCACAGACCGCCGGGGAGCTGTTTTTT. This gives the protein CASSLEPQTAGELFF.

This clone was counted once. V gene TRBV15 combines with J gene TRBJ1-2; 10 bases agree with TRBD1. This CDR3 spans 16 amino acids. Germline V gene lookup returns CDR1 LNHNV and CDR2 YYDKDF (reference sequence). J gave up 4 bases and V 4 bases, and 9 bases lay outside the gene matches. The DNA of the CDR3 is TGTGCCACCAGCACTGACAGGGGGCTCTTCGGCTATGGCTACACCTTC. Encoded protein: CATSTDRGLFGYGYTF.

The chain links TRBV7-2 to TRBJ1-2, with D tentatively TRBD1 (5 bases). CDR1 is SGHTA and CDR2 is FQGNSA in the germline V gene. V was shortened by 5 bases and J by 2 bases, with 9 bases between the two germline ends. This CDR3 region has 13 residues. CDR3 in DNA: TGTGCCAGCAGCACCCGACAGAACTATGGCTACACCTTC. This translates into CASSTRQNYGYTF. Variable domain in full (rest from reference TRBV7-2 and TRBJ1-2): GAGVSQSPSNKVTEKGKDVELRCDPISGHTALYWYRQSLGQGLEFLIYFQGNSAPDKSGLPSDRFSAERTGGSVSTLTIQRTQQEDSAVYLCASSTRQNYGYTFGSGTRLTVV.

The chain joins TRBV19 to TRBJ1-3; 8 bases map to TRBD1. The CDR3 sequence is 15 residues long. Trimming at V came to 3 bases and at J to 3 bases, leaving 4 bases not matched to a gene. From germline, CDR1 is LNHDA and CDR2 SQIVND (reference sequence). CDR3 sequence (DNA): TGTGCCAGTAGTATCGAACAGGGGGATGGAAACACCATATATTTT. This sequence encodes CASSIEQGDGNTIYF.

The chain has TRBV28 and TRBJ1-4; 10 bases are a match to TRBD1. The CDR3 covers 17 residues. The V and J ends lost 5 bases and 5 bases, in that order; junction bases with no gene match: 11. CDR1 MDHEN and CDR2 SYDVKM come from the germline V gene. CDR3 sequence (DNA): TGTGCCAGCAGTACCCGGGACAGGGGTCCCAAAAATGAAAAACTGTTTTTT. This encodes CASSTRDRGPKNEKLFF.